This passage covers 27 T cell receptor beta chains from one sample sequenced in a study of shared clonotypes between healthy human individuals. TCRdb's copy holds only in-frame clones and misses some; the assay was immunoSEQ multiplex PCR. Among 500,000 to 700,000 clones, 85% to 95% were seen once, and the ten largest hold about 0.11%. CD45RO negativity and positive selection for CCR7 defined naive CD8 cells, a population that excluded terminally differentiated effector memory CD45RA+ cells. Sequencing was performed on naive CD8+ T cells sorted from blood. The receptors originated from a woman aged 25 to 45 in good health.

This sequence joins TRBV13 and TRBJ2-7; D not resolved. The germline V gene encodes CDR1 PRHDT and CDR2 FYEKMQ (reference sequence). Between the trimmed V and J ends, which lost 5 bases and 3 bases, there was a span of 17 bases. CDR3 size: 15 residues. CDR3 residues: CASSPRSRPGYEQYF. CDR3 DNA sequence: TGTGCCAGCAGCCCCCGTTCCCGGCCAGGCTACGAGCAGTACTTC.

The gene calls are TRBV28 and TRBJ1-1, with TRBD1 matching 8 bases. Trimming at V came to 5 bases and at J to 0 bases, leaving 5 bases not matched to a gene. Germline CDR1 reads MDHEN; CDR2 reads SYDVKM. The CDR3 is 15 amino acids. CDR3 region: CASSETGDLNTEAFF. The DNA for the CDR3 is TGTGCCAGCAGTGAGACAGGGGACCTGAACACTGAAGCTTTCTTT.

This chain's CDR3 is CASSSVTQGRGYNEQYF. As DNA, the CDR3 is TGTGCCAGCTCCTCCGTGACCCAGGGGCGGGGGTACAACGAGCAGTACTTC. The V and J genes are TRBV7-2 and TRBJ2-7; perhaps TRBD2 as D (7 bases). CDR3 size: 17 residues. Germline V gene sequence: CDR1 SGHTA, CDR2 FQGNSA. V was cut by 8 bases and J by 5 bases, with 28 bases left in between.

The chain employs TRBV27 and TRBJ1-1, with 9 bases that match TRBD1. Per germline, CDR1 MNHEY and CDR2 SMNVEV (reference sequence). J lost 3 bases, V lost 5 bases, and 4 bases had no gene match. CDR3 length: 14 residues. CDR3 protein: CASSRDRGDTEAFF. CDR3 sequence (DNA): TGTGCCAGCAGTAGAGACAGGGGGGACACTGAAGCTTTCTTT.

The chain has TRBV5-6 and TRBJ2-7, with D unclear. V gave up 4 bases and J gave up 0 bases, with 5 bases separating them. Germline-derived CDR1 and CDR2 are SGHDT and YYEEEE. The CDR3 loop spans 12 amino acids. In nucleotides, the CDR3 is TGTGCCAGCAGCGTCAGCTCCTACGAGCAGTACTTC. Translating gives CASSVSSYEQYF.

This clone was found a few times. The chain combines TRBV7-2 with TRBJ2-1, with 7 bases that match TRBD2. The CDR3 is made up of 16 amino acids. Germline lookup yields CDR1 SGHTA and CDR2 FQGNSA. Trimming removed 8 bases from V and 7 bases from J; junction bases left unmatched: 17. As DNA, the CDR3 is TGTGCCAGCTCTCCCCTTGGGGGAGGGCCCAAGAATGAGCAGTTCTTC. Encoded protein: CASSPLGGGPKNEQFF.

Note on this clone: This specimen includes other DNA sequences encoding the same CDR3. The rearrangement links TRBV27 to TRBJ1-2, with a possible D match to TRBD1 (5 bases). Germline V gene lookup returns CDR1 MNHEY and CDR2 SMNVEV (reference sequence). V lost 3 bases and J lost 1, with 9 bases in between. The length of the CDR3 is 14 residues. Here the CDR3 reads CASSFSGSNYGYTF. Here the CDR3 DNA reads TGTGCCAGCAGTTTCTCAGGGAGTAACTATGGCTACACCTTC.

V is TRBV7-8 and J is TRBJ2-7; D is undetermined. This CDR3 is 15 amino acids long. CDR1 and CDR2 (germline): SGHVS, FQNEAQ. The ends were cut back, 1 base at V and 0 bases at J, with 10 bases in the middle. CDR3 DNA: TGTGCCAGCAGCTTAGAGCCGTTTAGCTCCTACGAGCAGTACTTC. Translated, it gives CASSLEPFSSYEQYF.

The chain recombines TRBV7-8 with TRBJ1-4, with D possibly being TRBD1 (6 bases). This CDR3 is built from 16 residues. With 2 bases removed from V and 7 bases from J, the gap between germline ends came to 17 bases. CDR1 is SGHVS, CDR2 FQNEAQ, per germline. CDR3 coding DNA: TGTGCCAGCAGCTTAAGCCCCACAGGGTACGGTGAAAAACTGTTTTTT. Protein: CASSLSPTGYGEKLFF.

This clone has a handful of counts. This same CDR3 is encoded by further DNA sequences in the sample. This sequence joins TRBV11-2 and TRBJ1-1, with D uncertain. V was trimmed by 2 bases and J by 0 bases, leaving 1 base between them. The CDR3 runs 12 residues. Germline V gene lookup returns CDR1 SGHAT and CDR2 FQNNGV. CDR3 in amino acids: CASSLLNTEAFF. Written as DNA, the CDR3 is TGTGCCAGCAGCTTACTGAACACTGAAGCTTTCTTT. The whole variable domain, remainder taken from reference TRBV11-2 and TRBJ1-1, is EAGVAQSPRYKIIEKRQSVAFWCNPISGHATLYWYQQILGQGPKLLIQFQNNGVVDDSQLPKDRFSAERLKGVDSTLKIQPAKLEDSAVYLCASSLLNTEAFFGQGTRLTVV.

In regard to this clone: The sample holds other DNA sequences that translate to the same CDR3. This chain links TRBV5-6 with TRBJ2-7; weak D call: TRBD2 (6 bases). This CDR3 contains 12 residues. The V gene's germline CDR1 is SGHDT and CDR2 YYEEEE. V was cut by 5 bases and J by 4 bases, with 10 bases left in between. The CDR3 DNA sequence: TGTGCCAGCAGTTCCCTAGCGTACGAGCAGTACTTC. The encoded protein is CASSSLAYEQYF.

The chain joins TRBV6-5 to TRBJ2-6; D is undetermined. The V end was cut by 9 bases, the J end by 1 base, with 7 bases between. Germline loops: CDR1 MNHEY, CDR2 SVGAGI. This CDR3 is built from 13 residues. In DNA, the CDR3 is TGTGCCAGGGTAGGTTCTGGGGCCAACGTCCTGACTTTC. Amino acid sequence: CARVGSGANVLTF.

The genes are TRBV27 and TRBJ2-5; 11 nucleotides match TRBD2. The germline V gene encodes CDR1 MNHEY and CDR2 SMNVEV (reference sequence). The CDR3 runs to 14 residues. V trimming: 8 bases; J trimming: 11 bases; junction bases outside the gene matches: 13. CDR3 nucleotides: TGTGCCAGCCAACTAGCGGGAGCTTCGGGGGAGCAGTACTTC. Protein: CASQLAGASGEQYF.

The gene calls are TRBV13 and TRBJ1-1, with 7 bases matching TRBD1. The V segment lost 1 base and the J segment 3 bases; nucleotides outside the gene matches: 2. Germline V gene sequence: CDR1 PRHDT, CDR2 FYEKMQ (reference sequence). The CDR3 covers 14 residues. The CDR3 spells CASSLVTGDTEAFF. CDR3 nucleotides: TGTGCCAGCAGCTTAGTTACAGGGGACACTGAAGCTTTCTTT.

This chain joins TRBV6-1 and TRBJ2-7; D is unclear. Trimming cost V 6 bases and J 0 bases, with 9 bases left between them. This CDR3 contains 13 residues. Germline V gene data show CDR1 as MNHNS and CDR2 as SASEGT. DNA for the CDR3: TGTGCCAGCAGGCAGCCGAGCTCCTACGAGCAGTACTTC. Its translation is CASRQPSSYEQYF.

The V and J genes are TRBV15 and TRBJ2-7; no clear D gene. The CDR3 loop spans 15 amino acids. V dropped 0 bases and J dropped 2 bases, with 11 bases sitting between them. Germline CDR1 is LNHNV and CDR2 is YYDKDF (reference sequence). As DNA, the CDR3 is TGTGCCACCAGCAGAGAACGGAGCCTAGCCTACGAGCAGTACTTC. This codes for CATSRERSLAYEQYF. Variable domain in full (rest from reference TRBV15 and TRBJ2-7): DAMVIQNPRYQVTQFGKPVTLSCSQTLNHNVMYWYQQKSSQAPKLLFHYYDKDFNNEADTPDNFQSRRPNTSFCFLDIRSPGLGDTAMYLCATSRERSLAYEQYFGPGTRLTVT.

V gene TRBV7-6 combines with J gene TRBJ2-7; 9 bases fit TRBD2. This CDR3 is built from 17 residues. After removal of 6 bases from V and 2 bases from J, the junction contained 14 bases not matched to a gene. Germline V gene sequence: CDR1 SGHVS, CDR2 FNYEAQ. The CDR3 reads CASSLGVAGVPPYEQYF. CDR3 nucleotides: TGTGCCAGCAGTTTGGGGGTAGCGGGAGTCCCTCCCTACGAGCAGTACTTC.

The V and J genes are TRBV11-2 and TRBJ2-3; D is ambiguous. Germline CDR1 is SGHAT and CDR2 is FQNNGV. The CDR3 runs 13 residues. The V end was cut by 5 bases, the J end by 4 bases, with 10 bases between. CDR3 in amino acids: CASSPTGSDTQYF. DNA of the CDR3: TGTGCCAGCAGCCCCACCGGATCAGATACGCAGTATTTT.

The chain is built from TRBV27 and TRBJ2-7, with TRBD2 matching 9 bases. Losses at the gene ends were 1 base for V and 5 bases for J; bases not matched to a gene: 3. The CDR3 sequence is 14 residues long. Germline V gene lookup returns CDR1 MNHEY and CDR2 SMNVEV (reference sequence). The CDR3 sequence: CASSLLASGNEQYF. The CDR3 DNA follows: TGTGCCAGCAGTTTATTGGCTAGCGGGAACGAGCAGTACTTC.

V and J are TRBV10-3 and TRBJ2-1; 10 bases match TRBD2. J gave up 6 bases and V 8 bases, and 7 bases lay outside the gene matches. The CDR3 has 14 residues. The germline V gene encodes CDR1 ENHRY and CDR2 SYGVKD. The CDR3 nucleotides read TGTGCCATCGGGGAGCGGGAGGGCCCCAATGAGCAGTTCTTC. It encodes CAIGEREGPNEQFF.

The chain has TRBV11-2 and TRBJ1-3; D is undetermined. Per germline, CDR1 SGHAT and CDR2 FQNNGV. This CDR3 spans 17 amino acids. V lost 5 bases and J 0 bases, leaving 17 bases between the germline ends. This CDR3 is CASSHINEGYSGNTIYF. In DNA, the CDR3 is TGTGCCAGCAGCCACATTAATGAGGGTTACTCTGGAAACACCATATATTTT.

This clone was recorded a few times. This chain joins TRBV11-2 and TRBJ2-7; 7 nucleotides agree with TRBD2. Per germline, CDR1 SGHAT and CDR2 FQNNGV. This CDR3 spans 16 amino acids. The junction had 12 bases not matched to a gene; V was cut back by 1 base and J by 6 bases. The CDR3 here is CASSLVRLAVRAEQYF. In DNA, the CDR3 is TGTGCCAGCAGCTTAGTCCGTCTAGCGGTAAGGGCCGAGCAGTACTTC.

This chain links TRBV10-3 with TRBJ1-2; no clear D gene. Germline V gives CDR1 ENHRY, CDR2 SYGVKD. Between the trimmed V and J ends, which lost 2 bases and 7 bases, there was a span of 8 bases. The CDR3 totals 12 residues. The CDR3 DNA is TGTGCCATCAGTGAGAATAATGGTGGCTACACCTTC. Translating it yields CAISENNGGYTF.

This sequence joins TRBV4-1 and TRBJ2-2; D remains unclear. Germline V gene sequence: CDR1 MGHRA, CDR2 YSYEKL. V lost 0 bases and J 4 bases, leaving 9 bases between the germline ends. The CDR3 consists of 15 residues. CDR3 nucleotides: TGCGCCAGCAGCCAAGAGTTGGCAGGCACCGGGGAGCTGTTTTTT. Its protein is CASSQELAGTGELFF.

The CDR3 nucleotides read TGCGCCAGCAGCCCGGGCCCGCGGAGCACAGATACGCAGTATTTT. This encodes CASSPGPRSTDTQYF. The chain links TRBV4-1 to TRBJ2-3; unclear D gene. Germline V gene sequence: CDR1 MGHRA, CDR2 YSYEKL. The CDR3 runs to 15 residues. Trimming took 4 bases from V and 0 from J, leaving 11 bases between them.

The V call is TRBV29-1, the J call TRBJ1-2, with D perhaps matching TRBD1 (5 bases). Trimming took 4 bases from V and 1 from J, leaving 10 bases between them. Germline V gives CDR1 SQVTM, CDR2 ANQGSEA. The length of the CDR3 is 13 residues. In nucleotides, the CDR3 is TGCAGCGTTGTAGCGGGGGTTAACTATGGCTACACCTTC. Translation gives CSVVAGVNYGYTF.

V and J are TRBV27 and TRBJ1-1; D gene ambiguous. Trimming pared 4 bases from V and 1 base from J, leaving 7 bases between. Germline V CDR1 and CDR2: MNHEY, SMNVEV (reference sequence). There are 13 residues in the CDR3. Here the CDR3 reads CASSYVKNTEAFF. CDR3 nucleotides: TGTGCCAGCAGTTACGTCAAGAACACTGAAGCTTTCTTT.